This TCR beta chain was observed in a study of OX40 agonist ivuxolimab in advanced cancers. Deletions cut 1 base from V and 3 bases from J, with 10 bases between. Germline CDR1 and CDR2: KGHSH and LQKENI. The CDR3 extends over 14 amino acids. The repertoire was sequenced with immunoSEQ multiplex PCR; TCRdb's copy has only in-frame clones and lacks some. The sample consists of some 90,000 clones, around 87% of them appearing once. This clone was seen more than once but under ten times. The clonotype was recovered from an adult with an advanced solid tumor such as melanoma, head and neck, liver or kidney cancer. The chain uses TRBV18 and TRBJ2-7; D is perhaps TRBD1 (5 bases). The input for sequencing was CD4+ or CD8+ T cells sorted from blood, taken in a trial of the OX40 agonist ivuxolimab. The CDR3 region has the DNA TGTGCCAGCTCACCACTTGACAGTGACTACGAGCAGTACTTC. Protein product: CASSPLDSDYEQYF.